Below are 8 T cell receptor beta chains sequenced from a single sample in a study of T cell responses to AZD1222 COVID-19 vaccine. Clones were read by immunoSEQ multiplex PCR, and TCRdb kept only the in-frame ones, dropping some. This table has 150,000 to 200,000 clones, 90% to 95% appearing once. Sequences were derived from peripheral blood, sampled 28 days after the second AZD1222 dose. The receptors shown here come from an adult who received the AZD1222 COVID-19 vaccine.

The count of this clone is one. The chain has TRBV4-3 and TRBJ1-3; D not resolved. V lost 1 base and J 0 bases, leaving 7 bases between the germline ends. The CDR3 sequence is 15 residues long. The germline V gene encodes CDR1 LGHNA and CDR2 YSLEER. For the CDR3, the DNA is TGCGCCAGCAGCCAAGGTACTAACTCTGGAAACACCATATATTTT. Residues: CASSQGTNSGNTIYF.

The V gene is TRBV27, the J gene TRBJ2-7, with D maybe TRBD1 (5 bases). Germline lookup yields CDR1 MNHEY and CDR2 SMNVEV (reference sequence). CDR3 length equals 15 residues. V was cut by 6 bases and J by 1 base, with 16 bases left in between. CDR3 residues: CASSLTTAFSYEQYF. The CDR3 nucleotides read TGTGCCAGCAGCTTGACGACAGCTTTTTCCTACGAGCAGTACTTC.

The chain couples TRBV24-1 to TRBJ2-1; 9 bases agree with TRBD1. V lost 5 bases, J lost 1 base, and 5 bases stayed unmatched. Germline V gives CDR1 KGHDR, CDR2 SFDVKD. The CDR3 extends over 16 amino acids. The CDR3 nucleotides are TGTGCCACCAGTGTCAGGACAGGGGTATCCTACAATGAGCAGTTCTTC. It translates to CATSVRTGVSYNEQFF.

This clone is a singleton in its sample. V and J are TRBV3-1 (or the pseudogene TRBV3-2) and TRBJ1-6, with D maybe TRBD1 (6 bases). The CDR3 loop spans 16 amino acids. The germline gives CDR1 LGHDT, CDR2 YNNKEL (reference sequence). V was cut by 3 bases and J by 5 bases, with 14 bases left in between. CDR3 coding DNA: TGTGCCAGCAGCCACCTCGGGACAAGGGATAATTCACCCCTCCACTTT. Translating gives CASSHLGTRDNSPLHF.

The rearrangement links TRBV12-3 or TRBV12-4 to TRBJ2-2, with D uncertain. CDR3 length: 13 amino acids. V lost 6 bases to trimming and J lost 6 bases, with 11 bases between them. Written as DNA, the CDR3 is TGTGCCAGCAGCGATAGCAATTCCGGGGAGCTGTTTTTT. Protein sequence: CASSDSNSGELFF.

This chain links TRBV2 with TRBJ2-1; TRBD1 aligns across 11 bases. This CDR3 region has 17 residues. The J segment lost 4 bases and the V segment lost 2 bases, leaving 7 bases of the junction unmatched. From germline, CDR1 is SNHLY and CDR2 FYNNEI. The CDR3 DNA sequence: TGTGCCAGCAGTGAACCAGCCGGGACAGGGGGTTACAATGAGCAGTTCTTC. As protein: CASSEPAGTGGYNEQFF.

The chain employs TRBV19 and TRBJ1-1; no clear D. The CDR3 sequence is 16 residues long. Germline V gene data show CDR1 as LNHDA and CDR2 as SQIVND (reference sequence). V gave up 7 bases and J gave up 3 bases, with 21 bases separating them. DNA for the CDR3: TGTGCCAGTAAAACGGGCGGGAGTGGGGTGCACACTGAAGCTTTCTTT. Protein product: CASKTGGSGVHTEAFF.

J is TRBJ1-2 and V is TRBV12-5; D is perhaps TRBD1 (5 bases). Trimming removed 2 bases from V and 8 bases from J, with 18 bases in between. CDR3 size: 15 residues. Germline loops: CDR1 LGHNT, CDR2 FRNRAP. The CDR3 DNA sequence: TGTGCTAGTGGTTTGACCAATGATTCAGGGAAAGGCTACACCTTC. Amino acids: CASGLTNDSGKGYTF.